The source of this T cell receptor beta chain is a study of CXCR3-negative and CXCR3-positive naive CD8 T cells. Study results and caveats: Cryopreserved cells showed partially decreased CXCR3 expression, and most assays used fresh PBMCs. Whereas both naive subsets had comparably high diversity, memory CD8+ cells had much lower diversity. The TRB CDR3s that CXCR3-positive naive cells carried were more hydrophobic than those of CXCR3-negative naive cells.

Definition of naive CD8+ T cells rested on a CD45RO-CCR7+CD27+CD95- profile. UMI-labeled 5' RACE yielded the TRB cDNA libraries. TCRdb reprocessed the 5' RACE reads and stores each CDR3 protein as one record, lacking DNA. This listing includes some 54,000 distinct CDR3 sequences. Notes on this clonotype: Its matching antigen is unknown.

The CDR3 runs to 15 residues. This chain joins TRBV12-3 or TRBV12-4 and TRBJ2-7; without DNA, the TCRdb call of TRBD2 cannot be checked. The sequence came from a human donor in good health. Some clones in this sample may be carry-over from other donors' samples. Sequenced input: naive CXCR3+ CD8+ T cells from blood. The subset here: CD45RO-CCR7+CD27+CD95- naive CD8+ T cells expressing CXCR3 (TNR3+). CDR3 protein: CASCGGRRGDYEQYF.